Below, one T cell receptor beta chain is given with its context. Its antigen is unknown. No base-level quality is on record; no much larger clone is a single base apart. This entry comes from a study of blood T cell repertoires in COVID-19 (dated by TCRdb to the early 2020s). A note on the overall study: The collaborator samples originated in the United States, Italy and Spain and spanned the acute and convalescent phases of COVID-19. Where available, HLA class I and class II types were obtained from metadata supplied by the sample provider rather than from assay-based typing. The repertoires were released in a freely available public database intended as a resource for research on the immune response to SARS-CoV-2. Subjects who had been exposed to COVID-19, were actively infected with it, or had recovered from it provided the deeply sampled blood TCRbeta repertoires that made up the dataset. The material from the prospective study consisted of cDNA or gDNA derived from T cells, B-cell-depleted T cells, or PBMCs. The sample metadata nearly always contained a de-identified subject ID, COVID-19 status, age in years and sex. The samples were drawn from two sources: the first 160 participants of the ongoing ImmuneRACE study, and 1,200 or so subjects contributed by 6 global collaborators.

Study-level results and caveats: The quantity of clinical and demographic metadata differed by source and by participant and was supplied without curation.

TCRbeta CDR3 regions were amplified from genomic DNA using the immunoSEQ Assay, a bias-controlled multiplex PCR. The source study handled its data this way. The number of nucleated cells in each sample was estimated from the amplification of reference gene primers within the assay. To quantify the absolute abundance of each unique TCRbeta CDR3 rearrangement, sequence reads were collapsed and filtered. Productive Simpson clonality was computed per sample as the square root of Simpson's diversity index over productive rearrangements. What TCRdb holds here is the immuneACCESS table cut down to in-frame rearrangements. Part of the clones is not present; checked against another copy, under half of the missing clones reflect an unresolved V gene, and the others are unexplained. That table gives V, J and clone size, and the DNA gave D and trimming. The sample includes under 200,000 clones, with more than 90% observed a single time. Approximately 0.5% of the sample lies in the top ten.

CDR1 and CDR2, per the germline V gene, are ENHRY and SYGVKD. The CDR3 starts with the cysteine, ends with the phenylalanine, and has 15 residues. Only CDR3 DNA remains: 45 bases, in frame from the first base. Trimming takes 4 bases from V and 0 bases from J, and the germline ends sit 9 bases apart. Each collaborating institution followed its own protocols to collect whole blood in K2EDTA tubes. Collaborator samples were shipped for TCRbeta analysis as frozen whole blood, isolated PBMCs, or DNA extracted from either sample type. The sequence was collected from a man aged 45-65 years with acute or convalescent COVID-19. The source material was peripheral blood. The chain is made from TRBV10-3 and TRBJ1-4; a confident D gene designation cannot be given. Here is the DNA: TGTGCCATCAGTGCGAACGGTGCAACTAATGAAAAACTGTTTTTT. Translated, it gives CAISANGATNEKLFF.